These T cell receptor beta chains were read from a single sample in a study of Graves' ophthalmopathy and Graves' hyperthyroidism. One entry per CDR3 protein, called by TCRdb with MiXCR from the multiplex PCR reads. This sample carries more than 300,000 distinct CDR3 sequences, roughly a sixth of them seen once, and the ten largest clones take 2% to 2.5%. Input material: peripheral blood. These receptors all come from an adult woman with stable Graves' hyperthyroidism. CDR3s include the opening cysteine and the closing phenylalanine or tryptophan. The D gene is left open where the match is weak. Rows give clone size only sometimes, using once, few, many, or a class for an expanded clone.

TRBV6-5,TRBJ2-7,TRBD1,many,TGTGCCAGCAGTCGGGACAGGGCATACGAGCAGTACTTC,CASSRDRAYEQYF
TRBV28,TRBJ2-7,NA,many,TGTGCCAGCAGTTTGATAAGTAACGAGCAGTACTTC,CASSLISNEQYF
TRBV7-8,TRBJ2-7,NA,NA,TGTGCCAGCAGTTTATTAGGGGACGAGCAGTACTTC,CASSLLGDEQYF
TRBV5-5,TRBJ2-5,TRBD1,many,TGTGCCAGCAGCGTCGGGACAGGCGGACTAGAGACCCAGTACTTC,CASSVGTGGLETQYF
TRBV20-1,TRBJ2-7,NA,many,TGCAGTGCGTTACTAGCTTACGAGCAGTACTTC,CSALLAYEQYF
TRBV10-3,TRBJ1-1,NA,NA,TGTGCCATCTGTGGGGGTCGAACGGTGTGGGGGTACACTGAAGCTTTCTTT,CAICGGRTVWGYTEAFF
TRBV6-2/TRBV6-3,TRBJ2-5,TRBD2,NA,TGTGCCAGCAGACACGGACTAGCGGGATTCCAAGAGACCCAGTACTTC,CASRHGLAGFQETQYF
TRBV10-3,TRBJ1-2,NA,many,TGTGCCATCAGTGAGTCGCGGGGTTTGGAGGGCTACACCTTC,CAISESRGLEGYTF
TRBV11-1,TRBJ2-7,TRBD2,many,TGTGCCAGCAGCCTAAGGACTAGCGGGGCTATCTCCTACGAGCAGTACTTC,CASSLRTSGAISYEQYF
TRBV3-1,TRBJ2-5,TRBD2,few,TGTGCCAGCAGCCCCGTCCTTCGGGACTACCCCCAAGAGACCCAGTACTTC,CASSPVLRDYPQETQYF
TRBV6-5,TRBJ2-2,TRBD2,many,TGTGCCAGCAGTTACTCGGTGCGGGAGATCACCGGGGAGCTGTTTTTT,CASSYSVREITGELFF
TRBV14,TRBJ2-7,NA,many,TGCGCCAGCAGCCAAGACAGGTCCTACGAGCAGTACTTC,CASSQDRSYEQYF
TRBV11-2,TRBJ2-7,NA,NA,TGTGCCAGCAGCCCCGGGCCCCTGAAGGGCTACGAGCAGTACTTC,CASSPGPLKGYEQYF
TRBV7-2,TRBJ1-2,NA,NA,TGTGCCAGCAGCTTATCATGGGCGCCTGGCTACACCTTC,CASSLSWAPGYTF
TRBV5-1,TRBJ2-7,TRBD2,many,TGCGCCAGCAGCTGGGGGACGGGGGGGGACGAGCAGTACTTC,CASSWGTGGDEQYF
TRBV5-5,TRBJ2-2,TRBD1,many,TGTGCCAGCAGCGAACAGGGGGCGAACACCGGGGAGCTGTTTTTT,CASSEQGANTGELFF
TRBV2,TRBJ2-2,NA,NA,TGTGCCAGCAGGGCCCAATCGAACACCGGGGAGCTGTTTTTT,CASRAQSNTGELFF
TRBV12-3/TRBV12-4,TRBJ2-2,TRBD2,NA,TGTGCCAGCAGTTACCCGCGGACTAGCACCGGGGAGCTGTTTTTT,CASSYPRTSTGELFF
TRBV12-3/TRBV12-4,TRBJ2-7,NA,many,TGTGCCAGCAGTTTTGGGGGAGACACCTACGAGCAGTACTTC,CASSFGGDTYEQYF
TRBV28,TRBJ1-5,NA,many,TGTGCCATCAGGGGAGGGACAAATCAGCCCCAGCATTTT,CAIRGGTNQPQHF
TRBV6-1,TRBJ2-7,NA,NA,TGTGCCAGCAGTGAGGAGGGACCCATCTACGAGCAGTACTTC,CASSEEGPIYEQYF
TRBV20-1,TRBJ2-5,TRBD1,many,TGCAGTGCCTTGCTCTGGGACAGTACTCAAGAGACCCAGTACTTC,CSALLWDSTQETQYF
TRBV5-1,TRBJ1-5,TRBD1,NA,TGCGCCAGCAGCAGAGAGCCCGGGACAGGGGGCCAGCCCCAGCATTTT,CASSREPGTGGQPQHF
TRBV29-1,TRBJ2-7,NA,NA,TGCAGCGTTAGGGTGGATTCCTACGAGCAGTACTTC,CSVRVDSYEQYF
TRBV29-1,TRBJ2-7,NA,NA,TGCAGCGTGACAGGCCTGTACTACGAGCAGTACTTC,CSVTGLYYEQYF
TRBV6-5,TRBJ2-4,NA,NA,TGTGCCAGCAGTTACTCGAATTCTGGCGGGAAAAACATTCAGTACTTC,CASSYSNSGGKNIQYF
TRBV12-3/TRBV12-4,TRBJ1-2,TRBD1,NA,TGTGCCAGCAGAGGACAGGGGCGTTCTCTTGGCTACACCTTC,CASRGQGRSLGYTF
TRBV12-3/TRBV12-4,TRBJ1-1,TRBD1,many,TGTGCCAGCAGTGTCTCCGGGGGACAGGGCGGCACTGAAGCTTTCTTT,CASSVSGGQGGTEAFF
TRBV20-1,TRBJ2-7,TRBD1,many,TGCAGTGCTACCGGACAGGCCTACGAGCAGTACTTC,CSATGQAYEQYF
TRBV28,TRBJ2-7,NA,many,TGTGCCAGCAGTTTGGGTCGGGAGTCTTTCTACGGGCAGTACTTC,CASSLGRESFYGQYF
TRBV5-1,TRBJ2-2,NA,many,TGCGCCAGCAGCTTGGAACCAGTCGGGGAGCTGTTTTTT,CASSLEPVGELFF
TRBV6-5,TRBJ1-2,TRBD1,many,TGTGCCAGCAGTCGACAGGGGGATGACCGGTTATATGGCTACACCTTC,CASSRQGDDRLYGYTF
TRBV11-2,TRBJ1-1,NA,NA,TGTGCCAGCACCGCGTACCGTGGTACCGCTGAAGCTTTCTTT,CASTAYRGTAEAFF
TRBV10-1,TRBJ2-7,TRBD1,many,TGCGCCAGCAGTGGACAGGGGGTCTACGAGCAGTACTTC,CASSGQGVYEQYF
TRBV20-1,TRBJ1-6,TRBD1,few,TGCAGTGCTGGGGACAGGGGACCGTATAATTCACCCCTCCACTTT,CSAGDRGPYNSPLHF
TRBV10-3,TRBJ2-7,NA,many,TGTGCCATCAGTGGAAACGATTACTACGAGCAGTACTTC,CAISGNDYYEQYF
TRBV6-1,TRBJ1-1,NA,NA,TGTGCCAGCACCACCTGCTTGATCACTGAAGCTTTCTTT,CASTTCLITEAFF
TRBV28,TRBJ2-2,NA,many,TGTGCCAGCAGCTCCGGGACAATCACCGGGGAGCTGTTTTTT,CASSSGTITGELFF
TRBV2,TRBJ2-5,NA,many,TGTGCCAGCAACTCGGGACGGCGTTCGGGGACCCAGTACTTC,CASNSGRRSGTQYF
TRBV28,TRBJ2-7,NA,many,TGTGCCAGCATCCTCCAGGGTTACCCACCCTTCCCCTATCCCTACGAGCAGTACTTC,CASILQGYPPFPYPYEQYF
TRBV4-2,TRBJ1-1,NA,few,TGTGCCAGCAGCCAAGCCTTTGGGGTCACTGAAGCTTTCTTT,CASSQAFGVTEAFF
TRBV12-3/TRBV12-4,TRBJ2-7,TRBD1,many,TGTGCCAGCGGGGACAGGGGGCCCCACGAGCAGTACTTC,CASGDRGPHEQYF
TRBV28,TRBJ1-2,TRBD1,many,TGTGCCAGCAGTACAATTCGGACAGGGGGCGCATCCAACTATGGCTACACCTTC,CASSTIRTGGASNYGYTF
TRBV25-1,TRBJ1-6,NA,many,TGTGCCAGCAGTGAAGGAGGGACATTTACCTATAATTCACCCCTCCACTTT,CASSEGGTFTYNSPLHF
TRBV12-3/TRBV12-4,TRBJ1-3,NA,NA,TGTGCCAGCAGGACAGACAGAAGCTCTGGAAACACCATATATTTT,CASRTDRSSGNTIYF
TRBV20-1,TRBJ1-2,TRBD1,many,TGCAGTGCTGTAGGCGACAGGGGAGAAGACTATGGCTACACCTTC,CSAVGDRGEDYGYTF
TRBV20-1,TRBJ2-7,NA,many,TGCAGTGCTAGTCATCCATACGAGCAGTACTTC,CSASHPYEQYF
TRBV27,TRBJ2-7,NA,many,TGTGCCAGCAGTTATGGGACCTCCGCCTTCTACGAGCAGTACTTC,CASSYGTSAFYEQYF
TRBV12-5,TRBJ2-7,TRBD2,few,TGTGCTAGTGGTTCCCCCCTACTAGCGGGAGTCCACGAGCAGTACTTC,CASGSPLLAGVHEQYF
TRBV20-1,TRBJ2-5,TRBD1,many,TGCAGTGCTCGCCGGGACAGGGCACAAGAGACCCAGTACTTC,CSARRDRAQETQYF
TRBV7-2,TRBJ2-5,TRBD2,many,TGTGCCAGCAGCCCTTCGGCCGGGAGGCGTGAGACCCAGTACTTC,CASSPSAGRRETQYF
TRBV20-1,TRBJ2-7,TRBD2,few,TGCAGTGCCCCAACTAGCGGGGGGAACGAGCAGTACTTC,CSAPTSGGNEQYF
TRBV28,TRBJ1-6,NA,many,TGTGCCAGCAGCCTAGACAGTCCTTCACCCCTCCACTTT,CASSLDSPSPLHF
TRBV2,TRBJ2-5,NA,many,TGTGCCAGCAGTGAATTATCCGGGACTCTCGTGTTAAAGACCCAGTACTTC,CASSELSGTLVLKTQYF
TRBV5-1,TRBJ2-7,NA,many,TGCGCCAGCAGCTTGGCCCCCTCCTACGAGCAGTACTTC,CASSLAPSYEQYF
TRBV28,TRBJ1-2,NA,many,TGTGCCAGCAGTTTAATGGCAGCGAAAACTAACTATGGCTACACCTTC,CASSLMAAKTNYGYTF
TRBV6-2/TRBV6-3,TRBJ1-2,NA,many,TGTGCCAGCAGTTACGCCGACAACCGCTATGGCTACACCTTC,CASSYADNRYGYTF